The 27 T cell receptor beta chains in this list originate from one sample, sequenced in a study of blood T cells in healthy people across ages. Primed by a sample-barcoded 5' primer and a J-beta primer mix, a second PCR proceeded for about 7 to 11 cycles. TCRdb reprocessed the 5' RACE reads with MiXCR, giving one entry per CDR3 protein. The sample holds approximately 800,000 distinct CDR3 sequences; approximately 60% are singletons and the top ten take roughly 25%. Sequenced material: blood. The receptors were sampled from a man between 35 and 55 years old in good health.

This chain uses TRBV20-1 with TRBJ1-1; TRBD1 is a possible D gene (6 bases). Germline CDR1 reads DFQATT; CDR2 reads SNEGSKA (reference sequence). The CDR3 runs 12 residues. V was pared by 3 bases and J by 3 bases, with 8 bases between. CDR3 region: CSARTGDTEAFF. The CDR3 bases are TGCAGTGCTAGGACAGGAGACACTGAAGCTTTCTTT.

This chain uses TRBV7-6 with TRBJ2-3; D remains unclear. Germline values: CDR1 SGHVS, CDR2 FNYEAQ. The ends were cut back, 3 bases at V and 6 bases at J, with 22 bases in the middle. The CDR3 loop spans 17 amino acids. CDR3 sequence reads: CASSFTSELVVEDTQYF. The CDR3, as DNA: TGTGCCAGCAGCTTTACTTCTGAGCTCGTGGTCGAGGATACGCAGTATTTT.

This clonotype was seen only a few times. This chain links TRBV29-1 with TRBJ2-5; D remains ambiguous. CDR3 length: 13 residues. V was trimmed by 3 bases and J by 2 bases, leaving 10 bases between them. Germline V lookup: CDR1 SQVTM, CDR2 ANQGSEA. The CDR3 region has the DNA TGCAGCGTTGATCGGCGGTTACAAGAGACCCAGTACTTC. Translated: CSVDRRLQETQYF.

This clonotype was counted once. This chain links TRBV4-1 with TRBJ2-7; D might be TRBD2 (5 bases). Trimming left V 1 base short and J 2 bases short, with 12 bases between. Per germline, CDR1 MGHRA and CDR2 YSYEKL. The CDR3 consists of 15 residues. The CDR3 sequence: CASSQGEGIAYEQYF. The CDR3 nucleotides are TGCGCCAGCAGCCAAGGTGAGGGAATTGCCTACGAGCAGTACTTC.

Points on this clonotype: The germline gene is not matched at one end of the junction; a read error may be the cause. This chain uses TRBV18 with TRBJ1-1, with D hard to call. Per the germline V gene, CDR1 is KGHSH and CDR2 is LQKENI. The CDR3 spans 12 residues. CDR3 sequence (DNA): TGTGCCAGCTCAACGATGAACACTGGAGCTTTCTTT. The encoded protein is CASSTMNTGAFF.

The chain combines TRBV29-1 with TRBJ2-1, with 7 bases lining up with TRBD2. From germline, CDR1 is SQVTM and CDR2 ANQGSEA. V dropped 5 bases and J dropped 6; count of bases not matched to a gene: 16. The CDR3 is 16 residues long. The CDR3 loop is CSVFNGLVGGSNEQFF. As DNA, the CDR3 is TGCAGCGTTTTCAATGGGCTAGTGGGAGGGAGCAATGAGCAGTTCTTC.

The J gene is TRBJ2-3, the V gene TRBV7-9, with a weak D call TRBD2 (5 bases). Trimming removed 2 bases from V and 3 bases from J, with 27 bases in between. Germline V CDR1 and CDR2: SEHNR, FQNEAQ (reference sequence). This CDR3 contains 20 residues. This chain's CDR3 is CASSLLSLGLATGGTDTQYF. The CDR3 nucleotides read TGTGCCAGCAGCTTACTATCACTAGGTTTAGCTACCGGTGGTACAGATACGCAGTATTTT.

Only one count was recorded for this clonotype. The chain joins TRBV24-1 to TRBJ2-5; weak D call: TRBD1 (6 bases). The CDR3 is 15 amino acids. V lost 4 bases to trimming and J lost 4 bases, with 15 bases between them. The germline V gene encodes CDR1 KGHDR and CDR2 SFDVKD. The CDR3 nucleotides are TGTGCCACCAGTGACCCCGACAGGACCCCAGAGACCCAGTACTTC. Protein product: CATSDPDRTPETQYF.

A few counts support this clonotype. This chain joins TRBV6-1 and TRBJ2-3; no firm D call. V was pared by 5 bases and J by 2 bases, with 8 bases between. The germline gives CDR1 MNHNS, CDR2 SASEGT. The CDR3 sequence is 13 residues long. The CDR3 loop is CASSQTYTDTQYF. CDR3 nucleotide sequence: TGTGCCAGCAGTCAAACGTACACAGATACGCAGTATTTT.

This chain uses TRBV25-1 with TRBJ1-1; D not certain. The V end was cut by 6 bases, the J end by 6 bases, with 8 bases between. CDR1 and CDR2 (germline): MGHDK, SYGVNS. The CDR3 totals 11 residues. The CDR3 region is CASRRVSEAFF. DNA for the CDR3: TGTGCCAGCAGAAGGGTCTCTGAAGCTTTCTTT. Full variable domain (remainder filled in from reference TRBV25-1 and TRBJ1-1): EADIYQTPRYLVIGTGKKITLECSQTMGHDKMYWYQQDPGMELHLIHYSYGVNSTEKGDLSSESTVSRIRTEHFPLTLESARPSHTSQYLCASRRVSEAFFGQGTRLTVV.

This clonotype was seen more than once but under ten times. The chain recombines TRBV5-1 with TRBJ2-4; D uncertain. CDR1 SGHRS and CDR2 YFSETQ come from the germline V gene. Deletions cut 7 bases from V and 1 base from J, with 15 bases between. This CDR3 has 15 residues. Here the CDR3 DNA reads TGCGCCAGCTGGATACAGTTAGCTGCCAAAAACATTCAGTACTTC. This sequence encodes CASWIQLAAKNIQYF.

This clonotype was recorded a few times. The genes are TRBV2 and TRBJ1-6; D not certain. CDR1 SNHLY and CDR2 FYNNEI come from the germline V gene. This CDR3 has 14 amino acids. Deletions cut 8 bases from V and 9 bases from J, with 17 bases between. CDR3 DNA: TGTGCCAGCGGACTTTCGGCGGTGACTTCACCCCTCCACTTT. Its protein product is CASGLSAVTSPLHF.

The chain couples TRBV6-5 to TRBJ1-2, with no clear D. The CDR3 is 12 residues long. Germline CDR1 MNHEY, CDR2 SVGAGI. Trimming cost V 8 bases and J 3 bases, with 10 bases left between them. The CDR3 spells CASGGDYYGYTF. CDR3 in DNA: TGTGCCAGCGGCGGGGATTACTATGGCTACACCTTC.

The gene calls are TRBV2 and TRBJ2-3, with unresolved D. Trimming stripped 5 bases from V and 4 bases from J, with 10 bases between. The CDR3 is 13 amino acids. The germline V gene has CDR1 SNHLY and CDR2 FYNNEI. In DNA form, the CDR3 reads TGTGCCAGCAGTTATGGGTCATCAGATACGCAGTATTTT. Translating gives CASSYGSSDTQYF.

The CDR3 DNA is TGTGCCAGCAACCTGGGGACAGGCGGTAATTCACCCCTCCACTTT. Amino acids: CASNLGTGGNSPLHF. The chain employs TRBV12-3 or TRBV12-4 and TRBJ1-6, with 8 bases identical to TRBD1. V lost 7 bases to trimming and J lost 6 bases; unmatched junction nucleotides: 8. This CDR3 is built from 15 residues.

This clonotype was seen a handful of times. This rearrangement joins TRBV18 to TRBJ2-5, with 7 bases that match TRBD2. Germline V CDR1 and CDR2: KGHSH, LQKENI. V trimming: 3 bases; J trimming: 7 bases; junction bases outside the gene matches: 8. The CDR3 spans 14 residues. The DNA of the CDR3 is TGTGCCAGCTCACCTGACGCGGGAGTTCGGACCCAGTACTTC. The encoded protein is CASSPDAGVRTQYF.

This clonotype has a handful of counts. V usage is TRBV20-1 and J usage is TRBJ2-6; 9 bases are shared with TRBD1. After removal of 5 bases from V and 2 bases from J, the junction contained 1 base not matched to a gene. CDR1 is DFQATT and CDR2 is SNEGSKA in the germline V gene (reference sequence). The CDR3 is made up of 14 amino acids. The CDR3 sequence: CSAWTGAGANVLTF. CDR3 coding DNA: TGCAGTGCTTGGACAGGGGCTGGGGCCAACGTCCTGACTTTC.

The chain employs TRBV29-1 and TRBJ1-2, with 9 bases that match TRBD1. This CDR3 has 13 residues. Germline lookup yields CDR1 SQVTM and CDR2 ANQGSEA. The junction had 6 bases not matched to a gene; V was cut back by 4 bases and J by 6 bases. The CDR3, as DNA: TGCAGCGTTGGTGAGGGACAGGGTCATGGCTACACCTTC. Protein sequence: CSVGEGQGHGYTF.

As concerns this clonotype: The junction departs from germline at one end; a sequencing error may be responsible. The chain uses TRBV29-1 and TRBJ2-3; D not resolved. Germline V gene data show CDR1 as SQVTM and CDR2 as ANQGSEA. The length of the CDR3 is 10 residues. CDR3 nucleotide sequence: TGTACTTGGGGCACAGATACGCAGTATTTT. Encoded protein: CTWGTDTQYF.

The gene calls are TRBV20-1 and TRBJ1-6; the D is unclear. With 3 bases removed from V and 5 bases from J, the gap between germline ends came to 17 bases. The CDR3 has 16 amino acids. Germline V gives CDR1 DFQATT, CDR2 SNEGSKA (reference sequence). The CDR3 DNA follows: TGCAGTGCTAGCCCAACCAACACGATTAATAATTCACCCCTCCACTTT. It codes for CSASPTNTINNSPLHF.

This rearrangement joins TRBV7-2 to TRBJ2-7; either TRBD1 or TRBD2 may supply D (5 bases each). The CDR3 has 13 amino acids. The germline V gene encodes CDR1 SGHTA and CDR2 FQGNSA. V shed 2 bases and J shed 5 bases, with 10 bases lying between them. The chain's CDR3 is CASSLMRGDEQYF. As DNA, the CDR3 is TGTGCCAGCAGCTTAATGAGGGGCGACGAGCAGTACTTC.

The rearrangement uses TRBV28 and TRBJ1-5, with D tentatively TRBD1 (6 bases). The CDR3 length is 15 residues. Germline CDR1 MDHEN, CDR2 SYDVKM. Trimming removed 6 bases at V and 6 bases at J, with 18 bases between. CDR3 loop: CASRPPRGASQPQHF. In DNA form, the CDR3 reads TGTGCCAGCAGACCCCCACGGGGGGCATCTCAGCCCCAGCATTTT.

This clonotype was found a few times. The chain carries TRBV11-1 and TRBJ2-5; no definite D call. Germline assignment: CDR1 SGHAT and CDR2 FQDESV (reference sequence). This CDR3 has 14 residues. V gave up 0 bases and J gave up 6 bases, with 11 bases separating them. The CDR3 here is CASSLAGGQKTQYF. CDR3 DNA sequence: TGTGCCAGCAGCTTAGCGGGCGGTCAAAAGACCCAGTACTTC.

The chain has TRBV20-1 and TRBJ2-1; 10 positions match TRBD2. The CDR3 runs 16 residues. V lost 6 bases, J lost 5 bases, and 13 bases stayed unmatched. The germline V gene encodes CDR1 DFQATT and CDR2 SNEGSKA (reference sequence). CDR3 sequence: CSAEDRGLAYHNEQFF. The CDR3 DNA reads TGCAGTGCGGAAGACAGGGGACTAGCGTACCACAATGAGCAGTTCTTC.

The V gene is TRBV5-1, the J gene TRBJ2-5; TRBD2 agrees at 8 bases. V lost 0 bases, J lost 4 bases, and 11 bases stayed unmatched. Per the germline V gene, CDR1 is SGHRS and CDR2 is YFSETQ. The CDR3 has 17 residues. The CDR3 region has the DNA TGCGCCAGCAGCTTGGCTCAGAGAAGCGGGAGAGGAGAGACCCAGTACTTC. It codes for CASSLAQRSGRGETQYF.

This clonotype was picked up a small number of times. This chain connects TRBV5-1 to TRBJ2-7, with 7 bases aligning to TRBD1. Trimming removed 8 bases from V and 2 bases from J; junction bases left unmatched: 4. CDR1 and CDR2 from the germline V gene are SGHRS and YFSETQ. This CDR3 is 12 amino acids long. The CDR3 loop is CASGDSPYEQYF. CDR3 in DNA: TGCGCCAGTGGGGACAGCCCCTACGAGCAGTACTTC.

On this clonotype: The junction differs from germline at one of its ends, possibly a read error. The gene calls are TRBV5-1 and TRBJ2-6; no reliable D call. Germline V gives CDR1 SGHRS, CDR2 YFSETQ. The CDR3 contains 14 residues. The CDR3 here is CASSRTSGANVLTF. CDR3 bases: TGTGCCAGCAGCCGGACGTCAGGGGCCAACGTCCTGACTTTC.